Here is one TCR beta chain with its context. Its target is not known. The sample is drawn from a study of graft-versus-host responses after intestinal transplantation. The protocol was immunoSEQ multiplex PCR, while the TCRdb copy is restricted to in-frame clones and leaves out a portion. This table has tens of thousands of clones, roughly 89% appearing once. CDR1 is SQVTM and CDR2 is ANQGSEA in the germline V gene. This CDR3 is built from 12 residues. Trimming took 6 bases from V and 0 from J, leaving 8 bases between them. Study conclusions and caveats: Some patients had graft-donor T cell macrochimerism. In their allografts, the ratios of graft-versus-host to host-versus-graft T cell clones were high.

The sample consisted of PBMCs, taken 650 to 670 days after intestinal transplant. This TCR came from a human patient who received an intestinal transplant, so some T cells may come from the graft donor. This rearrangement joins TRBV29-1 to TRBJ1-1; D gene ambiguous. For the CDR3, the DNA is TGCAGCGTGAATTCAGTGAACACTGAAGCTTTCTTT. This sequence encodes CSVNSVNTEAFF. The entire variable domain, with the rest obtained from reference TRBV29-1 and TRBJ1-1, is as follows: SAVISQKPSRDICQRGTSLTIQCQVDSQVTMMFWYRQQPGQSLTLIATANQGSEATYESGFVIDKFPISRPNLTFSTLTVSNMSPEDSSIYLCSVNSVNTEAFFGQGTRLTVV.